Below are 16 T cell receptor beta chains sequenced from a single sample in a study of T-cell reconstitution after alpha-beta-depleted transplantation in children. For TCRbeta, the library was prepared with unique molecular identifiers. TCRdb analysed the PCR reads with MiXCR anew, one entry per CDR3 protein. Of roughly 300,000 distinct CDR3 sequences in the sample, around a tenth are singletons; the top ten hold approximately 2.3%. This material consisted of PBMCs from the stem cell graft donor, taken from the stem cell graft. These receptors all stem from a human donor who donated a stem cell graft to a child with acute lymphoblastic leukemia.

This clonotype has at least ten counts. V usage is TRBV27 and J usage is TRBJ2-4; D uncertain. The germline V gene has CDR1 MNHEY and CDR2 SMNVEV (reference sequence). The CDR3 is 14 amino acids. V was clipped by 2 bases and J by 2 bases, with 7 bases between them. In DNA form, the CDR3 reads TGTGCCAGCAGTTTAGTAGGGCCCAAAAACATTCAGTACTTC. It is translated as CASSLVGPKNIQYF.

The V and J genes are TRBV5-5 and TRBJ2-5, with D uncertain. Germline V gene data show CDR1 as SGHKS and CDR2 as YYEKEE (reference sequence). Trimming pared 5 bases from V and 4 bases from J, leaving 12 bases between. CDR3 length: 13 amino acids. CDR3 DNA sequence: TGTGCCAGCAGTCCGACTCCGGGAGAGACCCAGTACTTC. Translating gives CASSPTPGETQYF. Filled out from reference TRBV5-5 and TRBJ2-5, the complete variable domain reads DAGVTQSPTHLIKTRGQQVTLRCSPISGHKSVSWYQQVLGQGPQFIFQYYEKEERGRGNFPDRFSARQFPNYSSELNVNALLLGDSALYLCASSPTPGETQYFGPGTRLLVL.

The chain joins TRBV7-9 to TRBJ1-3; no firm D call. Germline CDR1 and CDR2: SEHNR and FQNEAQ (reference sequence). Trimming removed 3 bases from V and 0 bases from J, with 9 bases in between. The CDR3 is 15 residues long. The CDR3 DNA is TGTGCCAGCAGCTTCGCCGCCCGCTCTGGAAACACCATATATTTT. Residues: CASSFAARSGNTIYF.

The J gene is TRBJ2-1, the V gene TRBV15, with 9 bases matching TRBD2. Germline V gene lookup returns CDR1 LNHNV and CDR2 YYDKDF (reference sequence). After removal of 6 bases from V and 6 bases from J, the junction contained 15 bases not matched to a gene. The CDR3 covers 17 residues. The CDR3 nucleotides read TGTGCCACCAGGGACGGTTTGTGGCGGGAGGGCCCCAATGAGCAGTTCTTC. Translating it yields CATRDGLWREGPNEQFF.

Ten or more counts support this clonotype. The V gene is TRBV4-2, the J gene TRBJ2-1; TRBD2 matches at 7 bases. CDR3 length: 16 residues. The junction had 7 bases not matched to a gene; V was cut back by 5 bases and J by 0 bases. The germline CDR1 and CDR2 sequences are LGHNA and YNFKEQ. The CDR3 DNA follows: TGTGCCAGCAGCAAAATAGCGGGCTCCTCCTACAATGAGCAGTTCTTC. Its translation is CASSKIAGSSYNEQFF.

This clonotype showed up just once. The DNA for the CDR3 is TGCGCCAGCAGGGAGAACAGGGTTTACTCTGGGGCCAACGTCCTGACTTTC. Translated: CASRENRVYSGANVLTF. The V and J genes are TRBV5-1 and TRBJ2-6; maybe TRBD1 (6 bases). This CDR3 region has 17 residues. The V gene lost 5 bases and the J gene lost 0 bases, with 15 bases spanning the gap. The germline V gene has CDR1 SGHRS and CDR2 YFSETQ.

The table lists this clonotype with many counts. This sequence joins TRBV9 and TRBJ1-5, with D unclear. The CDR3 has 13 amino acids. V was pared by 3 bases and J by 1 base, with 5 bases between. Germline values: CDR1 SGDLS, CDR2 YYNGEE. The CDR3 nucleotides are TGTGCCAGCAGCGCCGAGAGCAATCAGCCCCAGCATTTT. Its translation is CASSAESNQPQHF.

This clonotype was recorded at least ten times. The chain links TRBV6-5 to TRBJ1-2; no reliable D call. This CDR3 is built from 14 residues. V gave up 2 bases and J gave up 4 bases, with 11 bases separating them. Germline lookup yields CDR1 MNHEY and CDR2 SVGAGI. The DNA of the CDR3 is TGTGCCAGCAGTTACGACGGAGGCAGCTATGGCTACACCTTC. It codes for CASSYDGGSYGYTF.

The chain carries TRBV5-1 and TRBJ2-7; D may be TRBD1 (6 bases). The CDR3 loop spans 16 amino acids. Per germline, CDR1 SGHRS and CDR2 YFSETQ. V lost 2 bases and J 2 bases, leaving 17 bases between the germline ends. CDR3 in amino acids: CASSFTGTLNTYEQYF. The DNA of the CDR3 is TGCGCCAGCAGCTTCACCGGGACACTAAACACCTACGAGCAGTACTTC.

J is TRBJ1-6 and V is TRBV27; 7 positions match TRBD1. Germline trimming cut 5 bases from V and 6 bases from J; bases unmatched to any gene: 7. The germline V gene has CDR1 MNHEY and CDR2 SMNVEV (reference sequence). The CDR3 spans 15 residues. The CDR3 bases are TGTGCCAGCAGTAGACAGGGCTTAAGTAATTCACCCCTCCACTTT. It codes for CASSRQGLSNSPLHF.

V gene TRBV11-2 combines with J gene TRBJ1-1, with D perhaps matching TRBD1 (5 bases). V was clipped by 2 bases and J by 2 bases, with 24 bases between them. The CDR3 sequence is 19 residues long. Germline loops: CDR1 SGHAT, CDR2 FQNNGV. The chain's CDR3 is CASSLRGWGDLSFNTEAFF. For the CDR3, the DNA is TGTGCCAGCAGCTTACGGGGGTGGGGGGACTTATCCTTCAACACTGAAGCTTTCTTT.

This clonotype was detected many times. The chain couples TRBV5-1 to TRBJ2-3; D perhaps matches TRBD1 (6 bases). Deletions cut 2 bases from V and 0 bases from J, with 7 bases between. This CDR3 spans 14 amino acids. Per germline, CDR1 SGHRS and CDR2 YFSETQ. CDR3 protein: CASSFGQSTDTQYF. The CDR3 DNA follows: TGCGCCAGCAGCTTCGGACAGAGCACAGATACGCAGTATTTT.

The chain couples TRBV4-1 to TRBJ2-1; D is unclear. Germline V CDR1 and CDR2: MGHRA, YSYEKL. Trimming removed 1 base at V and 0 bases at J, with 10 bases between. The CDR3 is made up of 16 amino acids. The CDR3 spells CASSQVGRHSYNEQFF. The CDR3 bases are TGCGCCAGCAGCCAAGTCGGCAGGCACTCCTACAATGAGCAGTTCTTC.

This clonotype was counted at least ten times. The V call is TRBV28, the J call TRBJ1-5; a possible D gene is TRBD1 (5 bases). V was trimmed by 6 bases and J by 7 bases, leaving 16 bases between them. Germline-derived CDR1 and CDR2 are MDHEN and SYDVKM. There are 14 residues in the CDR3. The CDR3 region is CASSLRAREQPQHF. CDR3 nucleotide sequence: TGTGCCAGCAGCCTCCGGGCCAGGGAACAGCCCCAGCATTTT.

The CDR3 DNA follows: TGTGCCAGCAGCTTAGAAAGTGTACTAGCGGGAGGTCCCTACGAGCAGTACTTC. Protein product: CASSLESVLAGGPYEQYF. This chain uses TRBV11-2 with TRBJ2-7; TRBD2 aligns across 12 bases. Germline V lookup: CDR1 SGHAT, CDR2 FQNNGV. Trimming removed 0 bases from V and 2 bases from J; junction bases left unmatched: 8. The CDR3 sequence is 18 residues long.

This chain connects TRBV12-3 or TRBV12-4 to TRBJ1-1, with 7 bases matching TRBD1. V was clipped by 2 bases and J by 4 bases; unmatched bases: 7. The CDR3 consists of 15 residues. The CDR3: CASSLPRTGFTEAFF. The CDR3 DNA reads as TGTGCCAGCAGTTTACCTCGGACAGGTTTCACTGAAGCTTTCTTT.